Below, 28 T cell receptor beta chains from the same sample are listed, as sequenced in a study of spatial heterogeneity in lung cancer. Time point noted: blood at routine non-recurrence follow-up after resection. TCRdb called the 5' RACE reads again in MiXCR, with one record for every CDR3 protein. The repertoire holds tens of thousands of distinct CDR3 sequences, with 19% as singletons. This material consisted of PBMCs, taken at follow-up. These receptors were obtained from a male donor with early-stage non-small cell lung cancer.

In DNA form, the CDR3 reads TGTGCCAGCAGCTTAGCAGGGAGCTACGAGCAGTACGTC. Translated: CASSLAGSYEQYV. The gene calls are TRBV7-8 and TRBJ2-7; D perhaps matches TRBD2 (5 bases). Germline V CDR1 and CDR2: SGHVS, FQNEAQ. CDR3 length: 13 residues. V gave up 0 bases and J gave up 3 bases, with 6 bases separating them.

This chain joins TRBV6-5 and TRBJ2-1; 14 bases are shared with TRBD2. CDR3 length: 17 residues. Per germline, CDR1 MNHEY and CDR2 SVGAGI. The junction had 7 bases not matched to a gene; V was cut back by 6 bases and J by 3 bases. In nucleotides, the CDR3 is TGTGCCAGCAGCCGGGGACTAGCGGGAGCGCGCTACAATGAGCAGTTCTTC. Translated: CASSRGLAGARYNEQFF.

This clonotype was detected a few times. The CDR3 coding sequence is TGTGCCAGCAGTCCGGGACGGATAAACTATGGCTACACCTTC. Its protein is CASSPGRINYGYTF. The V call is TRBV7-9, the J call TRBJ1-2, with a tentative D call TRBD1 (5 bases). From germline, CDR1 is SEHNR and CDR2 FQNEAQ (reference sequence). V was trimmed by 6 bases and J by 2 bases, leaving 13 bases between them. This CDR3 is built from 14 residues.

This clonotype occurred a few times. The V and J genes are TRBV29-1 and TRBJ1-4; D is unresolved. Trimming pared 0 bases from V and 8 bases from J, leaving 10 bases between. The CDR3 is 13 residues long. Germline CDR1 reads SQVTM; CDR2 reads ANQGSEA. The CDR3 nucleotides read TGCAGCGTTGAAGATCGGACGCGAGAAAAACTGTTTTTT. Amino acid sequence: CSVEDRTREKLFF. The full variable domain, with the rest looked up from reference TRBV29-1 and TRBJ1-4, is SAVISQKPSRDICQRGTSLTIQCQVDSQVTMMFWYRQQPGQSLTLIATANQGSEATYESGFVIDKFPISRPNLTFSTLTVSNMSPEDSSIYLCSVEDRTREKLFFGSGTQLSVL.

This clonotype was counted a single time. The chain uses TRBV20-1 and TRBJ1-5; TRBD1 matches at 11 bases. This CDR3 contains 14 residues. Germline-derived CDR1 and CDR2 are DFQATT and SNEGSKA (reference sequence). Trimming took 6 bases from V and 5 from J; bases not matched to a gene: 6. CDR3: CSAGRTGGHQPQHF. In DNA, the CDR3 is TGCAGTGCGGGAAGGACAGGGGGCCATCAGCCCCAGCATTTT.

At least ten counts were recorded for this clonotype. The rearrangement joins TRBV18 to TRBJ2-1; maybe TRBD2 (6 bases). Germline CDR1 KGHSH, CDR2 LQKENI. Trimming took 2 bases from V and 0 from J, leaving 8 bases between them. The CDR3 runs to 15 residues. CDR3 sequence: CASSPGGSSYNEQFF. The DNA of the CDR3 is TGTGCCAGCTCACCAGGGGGGAGCTCCTACAATGAGCAGTTCTTC.

The genes are TRBV20-1 and TRBJ1-1, with D uncertain. Germline V gene data show CDR1 as DFQATT and CDR2 as SNEGSKA (reference sequence). The CDR3 loop spans 14 amino acids. V gave up 4 bases and J gave up 2 bases, with 14 bases separating them. In nucleotides, the CDR3 is TGCAGTGCTATCCACTACGCGGTAAACACTGAAGCTTTCTTT. Translated, it gives CSAIHYAVNTEAFF.

The genes are TRBV2 and TRBJ2-4, with TRBD2 as a possible D gene (6 bases). The length of the CDR3 is 13 residues. Germline loops: CDR1 SNHLY, CDR2 FYNNEI. V was pared by 7 bases and J by 5 bases, with 12 bases between. The chain's CDR3 is CASTVSGQNIQYF. The CDR3 nucleotides read TGTGCCAGCACCGTTAGCGGCCAAAACATTCAGTACTTC.

This clonotype was found a few times. J is TRBJ1-2 and V is TRBV20-1; D is undetermined. The CDR3 extends over 13 amino acids. Trimming took off 3 bases at V and 0 bases at J, with 8 bases between the two ends. Germline loops: CDR1 DFQATT, CDR2 SNEGSKA (reference sequence). CDR3 in DNA: TGCAGTGCTAGGGACCTTCCTAACTATGGCTACACCTTC. Encoded protein: CSARDLPNYGYTF.

This clonotype was seen many times. The gene calls are TRBV12-3 or TRBV12-4 and TRBJ2-1, with D perhaps TRBD1 (6 bases). The ends were cut back, 1 base at V and 4 bases at J, with 11 bases in the middle. The CDR3 sequence is 15 residues long. The CDR3 DNA sequence: TGTGCCAGCAGTTTAGAGGACAGAATTTACAATGAGCAGTTCTTC. Translating it yields CASSLEDRIYNEQFF.

The rearrangement links TRBV21-1 to TRBJ1-3; the D segment call TRBD1 is taken from the table without a DNA check. TRBV21-1 represents a pseudogene. The CDR3 spans 19 residues. Written as DNA, the CDR3 is TGTGCCAGCAGCAAAGCACGGGACGGAAACCTGATAATTGGAAACACCATATATTTT. It is translated as CASSKARDGNLIIGNTIYF.

This clonotype was seen a few times. This rearrangement joins TRBV6-5 to TRBJ1-3; D may be TRBD1 (5 bases). CDR3 length equals 14 residues. V shed 6 bases and J shed 4 bases, with 13 bases lying between them. Germline-derived CDR1 and CDR2 are MNHEY and SVGAGI. CDR3: CASSLDTFGNTIYF. CDR3 sequence (DNA): TGTGCCAGCAGCTTGGACACTTTCGGAAACACCATATATTTT.

This clonotype has just a few counts. CDR3 bases: TGCAGTGCTAGAGACGGGACGGCTAACTATGGCTACACCTTC. Amino acid sequence: CSARDGTANYGYTF. The chain is built from TRBV20-1 and TRBJ1-2; D may be TRBD1 (5 bases). The germline CDR1 and CDR2 sequences are DFQATT and SNEGSKA (reference sequence). The CDR3 runs 14 residues. The V end was cut by 0 bases, the J end by 0 bases, with 8 bases between.

At least ten counts were recorded for this clonotype. The chain carries TRBV7-2 and TRBJ1-1; tentative D call: TRBD1 (5 bases). The CDR3 has 13 residues. The V gene's germline CDR1 is SGHTA and CDR2 FQGNSA. Deletions cut 1 base from V and 7 bases from J, with 10 bases between. The CDR3 nucleotides read TGTGCCAGCAGCTTAGAGACAGTGAGTGAAGCTTTCTTT. Its translation is CASSLETVSEAFF.

This clonotype is medium-sized (0.01 to 0.1%) by share. V gene TRBV29-1 combines with J gene TRBJ2-3, with D possibly being TRBD2 (6 bases). Germline assignment: CDR1 SQVTM and CDR2 ANQGSEA. Trimming removed 6 bases at V and 0 bases at J, with 16 bases between. This CDR3 region has 15 residues. CDR3 amino acids: CSVAVGRGSTDTQYF. The CDR3 coding sequence is TGCAGCGTGGCCGTCGGGCGGGGTAGCACAGATACGCAGTATTTT.

This rearrangement joins TRBV7-2 to TRBJ1-3; possibly TRBD1 for D (6 bases). Germline-derived CDR1 and CDR2 are SGHTA and FQGNSA. Trimming stripped 0 bases from V and 2 bases from J, with 14 bases between. CDR3 length: 17 residues. The CDR3 DNA follows: TGTGCCAGCAGCTTAGCGCCCGCAGGGGTGGCTGGAAACACCATATATTTT. Its translation is CASSLAPAGVAGNTIYF.

This CDR3 reads CASSHTQLKWADTQYF. CDR3 nucleotides: TGTGCCAGCTCACATACTCAACTAAAGTGGGCAGATACGCAGTATTTT. The chain combines TRBV18 with TRBJ2-3; D is uncertain. CDR1 is KGHSH, CDR2 LQKENI, per germline. The CDR3 spans 16 residues. The V gene lost 4 bases and the J gene lost 4 bases, with 18 bases spanning the gap.

This clonotype was picked up a small number of times. The chain combines TRBV10-1 with TRBJ2-3; TRBD2 is a possible D gene (6 bases). In germline, CDR1 is WNHNN, CDR2 SYGVQD (reference sequence). CDR3 size: 13 residues. V lost 6 bases, J lost 2 bases, and 9 bases lay in between. CDR3 nucleotide sequence: TGCGCCAGCAGCCGGGAGATCACAGATACGCAGTATTTT. This sequence encodes CASSREITDTQYF.

This clonotype was seen more than once but under ten times. The chain combines TRBV5-6 with TRBJ2-5; no clear D. Germline CDR1 reads SGHDT; CDR2 reads YYEEEE. V was clipped by 0 bases and J by 5 bases, with 8 bases between them. The CDR3 runs to 13 residues. The CDR3 loop is CASSLAPVETQYF. The CDR3 DNA follows: TGTGCCAGCAGCTTGGCGCCAGTTGAGACCCAGTACTTC.

This chain links TRBV18 with TRBJ2-5; maybe TRBD1 (6 bases). The CDR3 contains 15 residues. Germline CDR1 and CDR2: KGHSH and LQKENI. Trimming left V 1 base short and J 0 bases short, with 9 bases between. Written as DNA, the CDR3 is TGTGCCAGCTCACCACGCGGACAGCACCAAGAGACCCAGTACTTC. As protein: CASSPRGQHQETQYF. Based on the CDR3 plus reference TRBV18 and TRBJ2-5, the full variable domain is NAGVMQNPRHLVRRRGQEARLRCSPMKGHSHVYWYRQLPEEGLKFMVYLQKENIIDESGMPKERFSAEFPKEGPSILRIQQVVRGDSAAYFCASSPRGQHQETQYFGPGTRLLVL.

The chain recombines TRBV11-2 with TRBJ1-6; a possible D gene is TRBD1 (6 bases). Between the trimmed V and J ends, which lost 2 bases and 10 bases, there was a span of 15 bases. The CDR3 covers 15 residues. Germline V gives CDR1 SGHAT, CDR2 FQNNGV. CDR3 in DNA: TGTGCCAGCAGCTTATCAGGGGAAGCTAGCTCACCCCTCCACTTT. It is translated as CASSLSGEASSPLHF.

Ten or more counts support this clonotype. J is TRBJ2-7 and V is TRBV11-2; perhaps TRBD2 as D (5 bases). The ends were cut back, 2 bases at V and 5 bases at J, with 16 bases in the middle. This CDR3 region has 15 residues. CDR1 and CDR2 from the germline V gene are SGHAT and FQNNGV. CDR3 nucleotides: TGTGCCAGCAGCTTACGGGGTTGGGAGTTGGACGAGCAGTACTTC. It specifies CASSLRGWELDEQYF. Variable domain in full (rest from reference TRBV11-2 and TRBJ2-7): EAGVAQSPRYKIIEKRQSVAFWCNPISGHATLYWYQQILGQGPKLLIQFQNNGVVDDSQLPKDRFSAERLKGVDSTLKIQPAKLEDSAVYLCASSLRGWELDEQYFGPGTRLTVT.

This clonotype was seen a few times. The rearrangement uses TRBV21-1 and TRBJ2-3; the listed D gene, TRBD2, was not tested against the DNA. TRBV21-1 is a pseudogene segment. CDR3 length: 16 amino acids. The CDR3 sequence: CASSSSRCAGEDTQYF. CDR3 coding DNA: TGTGCCAGCAGCAGCAGTCGGTGTGCGGGAGAAGATACGCAGTATTTT.

There are a few counts of this clonotype. The V gene is TRBV29-1, the J gene TRBJ2-2; the match to TRBD1 covers 10 bases. The germline V gene encodes CDR1 SQVTM and CDR2 ANQGSEA. V was pared by 4 bases and J by 4 bases, with 6 bases of the junction left unmatched. This CDR3 comprises 15 residues. The DNA for the CDR3 is TGCAGCGTTGGAAGGGACAGGGGTCTCACCGGGGAGCTGTTTTTT. Translating it yields CSVGRDRGLTGELFF.

This clonotype has a handful of counts. CDR3 DNA: TGTGCCAGCAGTAGTGGGGCAGGGGATTTAAATGCCTACGAGCAGTACGTC. Translation gives CASSSGAGDLNAYEQYV. The rearrangement uses TRBV6-1 and TRBJ2-7, with D possibly TRBD1 on 6 matching bases. This CDR3 contains 17 residues. Germline V gene sequence: CDR1 MNHNS, CDR2 SASEGT. Trimming removed 5 bases at V and 2 bases at J, with 22 bases between.

This chain connects TRBV11-2 to TRBJ2-4; no clear D gene. The CDR3 totals 13 residues. CDR1 is SGHAT and CDR2 is FQNNGV in the germline V gene. Between the trimmed V and J ends, which lost 5 bases and 1 base, there was a span of 6 bases. Here the CDR3 DNA reads TGTGCCAGCAGCCCGGAGGCCAAAAACATTCAGTACTTC. It encodes CASSPEAKNIQYF.

V and J are TRBV12-3 or TRBV12-4 and TRBJ2-2; D remains unclear. The V end was cut by 7 bases, the J end by 1 base, with 7 bases between. The CDR3 consists of 13 residues. Here the CDR3 DNA reads TGTGCCAGCACCAGATTGAACACCGGGGAGCTGTTTTTT. Translating it yields CASTRLNTGELFF.

This clonotype was seen a handful of times. The chain recombines TRBV4-3 with TRBJ2-1, with TRBD1 matching 7 bases. Germline CDR1 LGHNA, CDR2 YSLEER. CDR3 length: 15 amino acids. The J segment lost 4 bases and the V segment lost 1 base, leaving 4 bases of the junction unmatched. The CDR3 DNA reads TGCGCCAGCAGCCAAGTCACGACAGGGTACAATGAGCAGTTCTTC. It translates to CASSQVTTGYNEQFF.